This entry concerns a single T cell receptor beta chain. Its binding antigen is unknown. It has no much larger one-base neighbor in the sample; base qualities were not kept. This sample stems from a study of OX40 agonist ivuxolimab in advanced cancers. Regarding the study in general: Ivuxolimab, which targeted the costimulatory receptor OX40 (CD134), was an agonistic, fully human IgG2 monoclonal antibody. Patients were allowed to have had prior anti-PD-1, anti-PD-L1 or anti-CTLA-4 therapy, and around 37% of the dose-escalation patients had previously received checkpoint inhibitors. Of the roughly 53 patients in dose escalation, about 20 had hepatocellular carcinoma, approximately 15 had melanoma, 9 had renal cell carcinoma and 9 had head and neck cancer. The point of sequencing TCRbeta in the periphery was to test whether ivuxolimab changed TCR sequence diversity and drove clonal T-cell expansion. The paper describes the monotherapy dose-escalation part (N ≈ 51 patients) of the phase I trial of ivuxolimab. A male proportion of 75% to 85% and a mean age of approximately 60 years, ranging from roughly 23 to 85, were recorded for the dose-escalation cohort. Intravenous ivuxolimab was administered to patients every 2 weeks at six dose levels: 0.01, 0.1, 0.3, 1.5, 3 and 10 mg/kg. Partial responses occurred in three dose-escalation patients: two with cutaneous melanoma and one with hepatocellular carcinoma. General conclusions and limits of the study: In the 0.1-3.0 mg/kg groups, partial responders had among the lowest normalized peripheral clonal expansion, particularly in CD8+ T cells. Low levels of normalized T-cell clonal expansion were also shown by some nonresponding patients. Which antigens the clonally expanded peripheral T cells were specific for was not determined. After ivuxolimab, more expanded clones were found on average in CD8+ T cells than in CD4+ T cells. At doses of 0.1 to 3.0 mg/kg, clonal expansion of both CD4+ and CD8+ T cells in blood was seen between baseline and week 6.

Patients with autoimmune disease history or receiving systemic immunosuppression were excluded from the trial. Peripheral blood for TCR sequencing was collected from all dose cohorts at baseline, on cycle 4 day 1, and on cycle 7 day 1. Samples were obtained from an open-label, multicenter, first-in-human phase I dose-escalation trial of ivuxolimab. The trial enrolled adults with locally advanced or metastatic head and neck squamous cell, hepatocellular, melanoma or renal cell carcinoma. Before TCR sequencing, CD4+ T cells and CD8+ T cells from peripheral blood were sorted into separate populations. For sequencing of the TCRbeta CDR3 region, genomic DNA was extracted from the sorted cells. The immunoSEQ Assay was used for sequencing of TCRbeta CDR3 regions. Entries here come from immuneACCESS through TCRdb and include only in-frame sequences with V and J called. Some clones fail to appear in such tables; in the studies checked, an unresolved V gene covers under half of the shortfall, and the cause of the remainder is unknown. For this sample the table gives some 51,000 clones, of which 75% to 90% were detected only once. The ten largest clones take up roughly 12% of the sample.

The sequences come from CD4+ or CD8+ T cells sorted from blood, collected in a trial of the OX40 agonist ivuxolimab. The clonotype comes from an adult with an advanced solid tumor such as melanoma, head and neck, liver or kidney cancer.

The CDR3 region has the sequence CASSLLAGGPTDTQYF. The DNA sequence is given as TGTGCCAGCAGCTTGTTAGCGGGGGGGCCGACAGATACGCAGTATTTT. The chain is assembled from TRBV13 and TRBJ2-3; 11 of the junction bases match TRBD2. Its CDR3 holds 16 amino acids, cysteine through phenylalanine. CDR3 DNA is the only sequence kept; it has 48 bases, read in frame from the first base. CDR1 and CDR2 were assigned from the germline V gene (reference sequence) as PRHDT and FYEKMQ. V is pruned by 3 bases and J by 3 bases, leaving 5 bases of the junction without a gene match.